These 3 T cell receptor beta chains came from one sample sequenced in a study of CD8 T cells in Susac syndrome. An amount of RNA that ranged from roughly 0.5 to 1 ug was reverse transcribed with random hexamers. One entry per CDR3 protein results from TCRdb running MiXCR on the immunoSEQ multiplex PCR reads. This sample yields nearly 70,000 distinct CDR3 sequences, of which just under 95% are seen a single time; 0.2% to 0.25% belongs to the top ten. Sample: CD8+ T cells from PBMCs. The receptors were gathered from a human donor in good health.

This clonotype has a handful of counts. This rearrangement joins TRBV7-9 to TRBJ2-2; 7 nucleotides agree with TRBD1. There are 15 residues in the CDR3. Germline CDR1 and CDR2: SEHNR and FQNEAQ (reference sequence). Trimming took 5 bases from V and 0 from J; bases not matched to a gene: 3. The CDR3 spells CASSGQATNTGELFF. In nucleotides, the CDR3 is TGTGCCAGCAGCGGACAGGCTACGAACACCGGGGAGCTGTTTTTT.

This chain links TRBV20-1 with TRBJ1-5, with D perhaps TRBD1 (6 bases). V gave up 0 bases and J gave up 0 bases, with 9 bases separating them. Germline values: CDR1 DFQATT, CDR2 SNEGSKA (reference sequence). This CDR3 has 15 amino acids. CDR3 DNA sequence: TGCAGTGCTAGAGATGGGGGGCGTAGCAATCAGCCCCAGCATTTT. It specifies CSARDGGRSNQPQHF.

This chain joins TRBV13 and TRBJ1-6; 9 bases fit TRBD1. Germline lookup yields CDR1 PRHDT and CDR2 FYEKMQ (reference sequence). This CDR3 is 15 amino acids long. The V and J ends lost 5 bases and 4 bases, in that order; junction bases with no gene match: 3. The CDR3 here is CASSGTGLYNSPLHF. The CDR3 DNA sequence: TGTGCCAGCAGCGGGACAGGGCTTTATAATTCACCCCTCCACTTT.